These 27 T cell receptor beta chains were sequenced from one sample in a study of shared clonotypes between healthy human individuals. The table came from immunoSEQ multiplex PCR; TCRdb's copy has only in-frame clones and leaves some out. The table lists some 360,000 clones, 73% of them singletons, with about 9.4% in the top ten. Sequenced material: memory CD4+ T cells sorted from blood. Subset defined: CD45RA-negative fraction. Source of these receptors: a man aged 25-45 years in good health.

This chain connects TRBV27 to TRBJ2-3; D not resolved. CDR3 size: 15 residues. Trimming removed 4 bases from V and 2 bases from J, with 13 bases in between. The germline CDR1 and CDR2 sequences are MNHEY and SMNVEV (reference sequence). The CDR3 protein is CASSSVTLATDTQYF. In nucleotides, the CDR3 is TGTGCCAGCAGTTCCGTGACATTGGCCACAGATACGCAGTATTTT.

The V gene is TRBV19, the J gene TRBJ1-2, with 7 bases fitting TRBD1. Germline lookup yields CDR1 LNHDA and CDR2 SQIVND (reference sequence). The CDR3 spans 13 residues. V lost 7 bases, J lost 8 bases, and 10 bases stayed unmatched. The CDR3 is CASNKQGSDGYTF. In DNA form, the CDR3 reads TGTGCCAGTAACAAACAGGGGTCGGACGGCTACACCTTC.

As to this clone: Other nucleotide sequences from this sample produce the same CDR3. V gene TRBV5-1 combines with J gene TRBJ2-3, with 7 bases that match TRBD2. CDR1 and CDR2 (germline): SGHRS, YFSETQ. The J segment lost 1 base and the V segment lost 4 bases, leaving 6 bases of the junction unmatched. The CDR3 loop spans 15 amino acids. CDR3 sequence (DNA): TGCGCCAGCAGCCTGCGGGGGATGGGCACAGATACGCAGTATTTT. Protein product: CASSLRGMGTDTQYF.

The chain couples TRBV30 to TRBJ2-3; D is uncertain. The CDR3 consists of 13 residues. CDR1 and CDR2 (germline): GTSNPN, SVGIG (reference sequence). Trimming shortened V by 2 bases and J by 0 bases, and 6 bases separated the two germline ends. CDR3 sequence reads: CAWSRRSTDTQYF. CDR3 in DNA: TGTGCCTGGAGTCGGAGAAGCACAGATACGCAGTATTTT.

The sample holds a few counts of this clone. The V call is TRBV4-3, the J call TRBJ1-1; D is undetermined. Trimming shortened V by 5 bases and J by 3 bases, and 10 bases separated the two germline ends. Germline V gene data show CDR1 as LGHNA and CDR2 as YSLEER. The CDR3 extends over 13 amino acids. In DNA, the CDR3 is TGCGCCAGCAGCGATGGGGAGGACACTGAAGCTTTCTTT. Protein product: CASSDGEDTEAFF.

As concerns this clone: At one boundary the junction diverges from the germline segment, which might be a read error. The V call is TRBV7-8, the J call TRBJ2-5; D is ambiguous. CDR1 SGHVS and CDR2 FQNEAQ come from the germline V gene. The length of the CDR3 is 9 residues. CDR3: CASSGPQNF. The CDR3 DNA is TGTGCCAGCAGCGGACCCCAAAACTTC.

This clone has a single count. This chain links TRBV27 with TRBJ2-3, with 9 nucleotides matching TRBD2. There are 17 residues in the CDR3. Germline V gives CDR1 MNHEY, CDR2 SMNVEV (reference sequence). Trimming at V came to 1 base and at J to 8 bases, leaving 13 bases not matched to a gene. The CDR3 bases are TGTGCCAGCAGTTTATTATCGAGGGCGGGAGGGCCCGGTACGCAGTATTTT. Protein: CASSLLSRAGGPGTQYF.

This clone is classed as medium-sized. The chain joins TRBV10-3 to TRBJ1-3; D not certain. Germline-derived CDR1 and CDR2 are ENHRY and SYGVKD. The CDR3 covers 13 residues. Trimming stripped 6 bases from V and 1 base from J, with 7 bases between. This CDR3 is CAIREASGNTIYF. The CDR3 region has the DNA TGTGCCATCAGGGAGGCGTCTGGAAACACCATATATTTT.

This chain links TRBV5-5 with TRBJ1-1, with 7 nucleotides matching TRBD1. CDR1 and CDR2 (germline): SGHKS, YYEKEE (reference sequence). The CDR3 runs 14 residues. The V segment lost 2 bases and the J segment 4 bases; nucleotides outside the gene matches: 5. As DNA, the CDR3 is TGTGCCAGCAGCTTCGACAGGGCCCCCACTGAAGCTTTCTTT. Amino acid sequence: CASSFDRAPTEAFF. Complete variable domain (other parts from reference TRBV5-5 and TRBJ1-1): DAGVTQSPTHLIKTRGQQVTLRCSPISGHKSVSWYQQVLGQGPQFIFQYYEKEERGRGNFPDRFSARQFPNYSSELNVNALLLGDSALYLCASSFDRAPTEAFFGQGTRLTVV.

This chain joins TRBV5-1 and TRBJ2-5; 8 nucleotides agree with TRBD1. Germline V gene lookup returns CDR1 SGHRS and CDR2 YFSETQ. With 4 bases clipped from V and 5 bases from J, the junction kept 10 bases outside the gene matches. The CDR3 extends over 15 amino acids. CDR3 region: CASSIRTGQEETQYF. The CDR3 DNA reads TGCGCCAGCAGCATTCGGACAGGGCAGGAGGAGACCCAGTACTTC.

This clone was seen only once. The identical CDR3 is also encoded by other nucleotide sequences in the sample. This chain connects TRBV6-6 to TRBJ2-7; TRBD2 matches 7 bases. CDR1 is MNHNY, CDR2 SVGAGI, per germline (reference sequence). J was trimmed by 0 bases and V by 0 bases; bases with no gene match: 5. The CDR3 extends over 16 amino acids. The CDR3 reads CASSYSGGVSSYEQYF. CDR3 nucleotides: TGTGCCAGCAGTTACTCGGGGGGGGTGAGCTCCTACGAGCAGTACTTC.

The rearrangement links TRBV18 to TRBJ1-2; the D gene is possibly TRBD1 (6 bases). Germline assignment: CDR1 KGHSH and CDR2 LQKENI. This CDR3 has 14 amino acids. The V gene lost 3 bases and the J gene lost 7 bases, with 15 bases spanning the gap. CDR3: CASSPDGGLGGYTF. In DNA form, the CDR3 reads TGTGCCAGCTCACCGGACGGGGGGCTGGGTGGCTACACCTTC.

The count of this clone is one. The rearrangement uses TRBV10-3 and TRBJ1-1, with TRBD1 as a possible D gene (6 bases). V was shortened by 0 bases and J by 1 base, with 21 bases between the two germline ends. Looked up from germline, CDR1 is ENHRY and CDR2 is SYGVKD. The CDR3 covers 19 residues. The CDR3 reads CAISESLLGAVSGNTEAFF. The CDR3 coding sequence is TGTGCCATCAGTGAGTCGCTCCTGGGGGCCGTATCTGGGAACACTGAAGCTTTCTTT.

The chain has TRBV28 and TRBJ2-5; 8 bases line up with TRBD2. CDR3 size: 12 residues. J gave up 7 bases and V 3 bases, and 1 base lay outside the gene matches. Germline CDR1 MDHEN, CDR2 SYDVKM. In DNA form, the CDR3 reads TGTGCCAGCAGTTTCCGGGGGGGGACCCAGTACTTC. Amino acids: CASSFRGGTQYF.

The chain joins TRBV29-1 to TRBJ1-5, with D unclear. Looked up from germline, CDR1 is SQVTM and CDR2 is ANQGSEA. This CDR3 region has 13 residues. V was trimmed by 2 bases and J by 7 bases, leaving 12 bases between them. CDR3 protein: CSVESREGQPQHF. CDR3 bases: TGCAGCGTTGAAAGCCGAGAAGGGCAGCCCCAGCATTTT. Drawing the rest from reference TRBV29-1 and TRBJ1-5, the complete variable domain is SAVISQKPSRDICQRGTSLTIQCQVDSQVTMMFWYRQQPGQSLTLIATANQGSEATYESGFVIDKFPISRPNLTFSTLTVSNMSPEDSSIYLCSVESREGQPQHFGDGTRLSIL.

J is TRBJ2-5 and V is TRBV7-2, with D hard to call. V lost 4 bases to trimming and J lost 4 bases, with 13 bases between them. This CDR3 is 14 amino acids long. CDR1 and CDR2 from the germline V gene are SGHTA and FQGNSA. The CDR3 spells CASSSLRERETQYF. Written as DNA, the CDR3 is TGTGCCAGCAGCTCCCTTAGAGAAAGAGAGACCCAGTACTTC.

J is TRBJ2-2 and V is TRBV6-6, with 8 bases lining up with TRBD1. In germline, CDR1 is MNHNY, CDR2 SVGAGI (reference sequence). The V segment lost 5 bases and the J segment 2 bases; nucleotides outside the gene matches: 7. The CDR3 extends over 16 amino acids. The CDR3 DNA sequence: TGTGCCAGCAGTAAGGAAGGACAGGGAAACACCGGGGAGCTGTTTTTT. Translation gives CASSKEGQGNTGELFF.

Points on this clone: Other DNA sequences in the same sample also yield this CDR3. The V call is TRBV7-9, the J call TRBJ2-3, with D uncertain. From germline, CDR1 is SEHNR and CDR2 FQNEAQ (reference sequence). CDR3 length equals 11 residues. V lost 2 bases and J lost 6, with 3 bases in between. CDR3 amino acids: CASSLSDTQYF. CDR3 in DNA: TGTGCCAGCAGCTTATCGGATACGCAGTATTTT.

The chain links TRBV7-9 to TRBJ1-4; 7 bases match TRBD1. CDR3 length equals 14 residues. Germline CDR1 is SEHNR and CDR2 is FQNEAQ (reference sequence). The J segment lost 6 bases and the V segment lost 3 bases, leaving 4 bases of the junction unmatched. Here the CDR3 DNA reads TGTGCCAGCAGCTTGAACAGGGGCTATGAAAAACTGTTTTTT. It specifies CASSLNRGYEKLFF.

V is TRBV28 and J is TRBJ2-7, with D possibly called TRBD1 or TRBD2 (5 bases each). This CDR3 is 14 amino acids long. Germline CDR1 reads MDHEN; CDR2 reads SYDVKM. The V end lost 7 bases, the J end lost 2 bases, and 15 bases lay between the germline ends. CDR3 in DNA: TGTGCCAGCACCCCAGAGGGGTCCACCTACGAGCAGTACTTC. Translation: CASTPEGSTYEQYF.

The V gene is TRBV9, the J gene TRBJ2-5; perhaps TRBD2 as D (6 bases). The germline V gene encodes CDR1 SGDLS and CDR2 YYNGEE. This CDR3 has 14 amino acids. V lost 0 bases, J lost 7 bases, and 13 bases lay in between. The CDR3 loop reads CASSVVAGTGTQYF. CDR3 nucleotide sequence: TGTGCCAGCAGCGTAGTAGCAGGGACTGGGACCCAGTACTTC.

The V and J genes are TRBV11-2 and TRBJ2-1; TRBD2 matches at 7 bases. This CDR3 comprises 14 residues. Unmatched junction bases numbered 10, after V lost 5 bases and J lost 9 bases. CDR1 and CDR2 from the germline V gene are SGHAT and FQNNGV. The CDR3 loop is CASSLQTLAGEQFF. The CDR3 coding sequence is TGTGCCAGCAGCCTTCAAACGTTAGCGGGTGAGCAGTTCTTC.

The rearrangement links TRBV5-1 to TRBJ2-7; D is ambiguous. The CDR3 is made up of 13 amino acids. Germline V gives CDR1 SGHRS, CDR2 YFSETQ. Trimming removed 4 bases at V and 3 bases at J, with 11 bases between. The CDR3: CASSPLGVYEQYF. Written as DNA, the CDR3 is TGCGCCAGCAGCCCTTTAGGTGTCTACGAGCAGTACTTC.

The chain couples TRBV19 to TRBJ2-7, with D tentatively TRBD2 (6 bases). The germline gives CDR1 LNHDA, CDR2 SQIVND (reference sequence). V gave up 3 bases and J gave up 0 bases, with 9 bases separating them. This CDR3 region has 14 residues. In DNA form, the CDR3 reads TGTGCCAGTAGTATTACCGGGAGCTCCTACGAGCAGTACTTC. It translates to CASSITGSSYEQYF.

This rearrangement joins TRBV5-1 to TRBJ1-2; 7 nucleotides agree with TRBD1. From germline, CDR1 is SGHRS and CDR2 YFSETQ. The V segment lost 3 bases and the J segment 3 bases; nucleotides outside the gene matches: 17. This CDR3 is 18 amino acids long. The CDR3 nucleotides read TGCGCCAGCAGCTCTACACTCTTCCAGGGGGGTGACGACTATGGCTACACCTTC. Protein: CASSSTLFQGGDDYGYTF. Full variable domain (remainder filled in from reference TRBV5-1 and TRBJ1-2): KAGVTQTPRYLIKTRGQQVTLSCSPISGHRSVSWYQQTPGQGLQFLFEYFSETQRNKGNFPGRFSGRQFSNSRSEMNVSTLELGDSALYLCASSSTLFQGGDDYGYTFGSGTRLTVV.

This clone was detected a few times. The chain recombines TRBV6-1 with TRBJ1-1; 7 nucleotides agree with TRBD1. The CDR3 runs 14 residues. The V segment lost 8 bases and the J segment 1 base; nucleotides outside the gene matches: 7. Germline assignment: CDR1 MNHNS and CDR2 SASEGT. This CDR3 reads CASVEGAANTEAFF. Written as DNA, the CDR3 is TGTGCCAGCGTAGAGGGGGCTGCGAACACTGAAGCTTTCTTT.

The chain is built from TRBV4-2 and TRBJ1-2, with D uncertain. Germline CDR1 is LGHNA and CDR2 is YNFKEQ. The CDR3 has 12 residues. V was pared by 3 bases and J by 6 bases, with 8 bases between. CDR3 in DNA: TGTGCCAGCAGCCATCCGGCCAATGGCTACACCTTC. Translation gives CASSHPANGYTF.